A single TCR beta chain is shown here with its context. The data stem from a study of blood T cell repertoires in COVID-19. Study summary: Sources were T cells, B-cell-depleted T cells, or PBMCs; the material itself was cDNA or gDNA.

In the source study's methods: Amplification of reference gene primers was used by the study to estimate nucleated cell counts. Repertoires were generated with immunoSEQ multiplex PCR, while TCRdb's copy carries only in-frame clones and drops some. That table is the source of V, J and clone size, and D and trimming were worked out from the DNA. Altogether around 300,000 clones are present, about nine tenths being singletons, with the ten largest covering approximately 2.2%. Input material: peripheral blood. This receptor was identified in a man aged 50-59 years with acute or convalescent COVID-19.

In DNA, the CDR3 is TGTGCCAGCAGCCAAGGGGACACAGCTGGCTACACCTTC. Amino acid sequence: CASSQGDTAGYTF. The J gene is TRBJ1-2, the V gene TRBV3-1 (or the pseudogene TRBV3-2), with a weak D call TRBD1 (6 bases). With 1 base removed from V and 7 bases from J, the gap between germline ends came to 10 bases. The CDR3 covers 13 residues. Germline assignment: CDR1 LGHDT and CDR2 YNNKEL (reference sequence).